Below, one T cell receptor beta chain is given with its context. The source of the sample is a study of blood T cell repertoires in COVID-19. Enrollees, about 18 to 95 years old, lived in 24 US areas. Membership in each cohort depended on participant-reported clinical history. This CDR3 has 11 residues. The V gene lost 3 bases and the J gene lost 6 bases, with 4 bases spanning the gap. Germline V gives CDR1 MDHEN, CDR2 SYDVKM. In the study's own analysis: For nucleated cells, counts were estimated from reference gene primer amplification. TCRdb keeps only in-frame clones here, not all; method: immunoSEQ multiplex PCR. V and J calls and clone size are copied from that table; D and trimming were computed from the DNA. The data show roughly 190,000 clones, roughly 83% seen once.

This sequence originates from a woman younger than 45 who had recovered from COVID-19. The source material was PBMCs or T cells enriched from blood (not recorded which). This chain connects TRBV28 to TRBJ2-3, with D hard to call. In nucleotides, the CDR3 is TGTGCCAGCAGTTTGGAGGATACGCAGTATTTT. It translates to CASSLEDTQYF.